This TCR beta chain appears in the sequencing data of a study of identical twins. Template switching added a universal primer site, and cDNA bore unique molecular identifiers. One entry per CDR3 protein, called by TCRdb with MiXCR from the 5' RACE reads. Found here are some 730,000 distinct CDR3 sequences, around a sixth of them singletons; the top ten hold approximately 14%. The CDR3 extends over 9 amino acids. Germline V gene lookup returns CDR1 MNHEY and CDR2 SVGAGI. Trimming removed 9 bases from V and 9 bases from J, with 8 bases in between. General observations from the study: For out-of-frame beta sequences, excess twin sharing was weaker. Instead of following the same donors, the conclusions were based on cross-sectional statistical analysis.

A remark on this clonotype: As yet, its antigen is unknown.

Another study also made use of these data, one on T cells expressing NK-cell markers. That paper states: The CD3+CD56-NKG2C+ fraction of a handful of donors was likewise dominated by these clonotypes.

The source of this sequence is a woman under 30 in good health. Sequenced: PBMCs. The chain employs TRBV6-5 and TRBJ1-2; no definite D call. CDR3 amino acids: CARVTCYTF. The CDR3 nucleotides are TGTGCCAGAGTAACTTGCTACACCTTC.